This T cell receptor (beta chain) derives from a study of OX40 agonist ivuxolimab in advanced cancers. CDR1 is MNHEY and CDR2 is SVGAGI in the germline V gene. CDR3 size: 14 residues. V was shortened by 5 bases and J by 6 bases, with 14 bases between the two germline ends. Method: immunoSEQ multiplex PCR; TCRdb's copy keeps in-frame clones and lacks some. The repertoire includes under 100,000 clones, approximately 91% of them detected once, and 0.72% sits in the top ten. This sample comprised CD4+ or CD8+ T cells sorted from blood, obtained in a trial of the OX40 agonist ivuxolimab. This receptor was taken from an adult with an advanced solid tumor such as melanoma, head and neck, liver or kidney cancer. The rearrangement joins TRBV6-5 to TRBJ2-1; D might be TRBD2 (6 bases). This CDR3 reads CASSRDFPPNEQFF. The CDR3 region has the DNA TGTGCCAGCAGTCGGGACTTTCCCCCCAATGAGCAGTTCTTC.